This TCR beta chain is drawn from a study of beta chain features in type 1 diabetes. General study points: Whether HLA type affects TCRB rearrangement stayed undetermined in the present work.

This CDR3 is built from 14 residues. Germline assignment: CDR1 WNHNN and CDR2 SYGVQD (reference sequence). The V end was cut by 0 bases, the J end by 0 bases, with 6 bases between. This clone appeared a few times. Its antigen is undetermined. Sequencing targeted expressed TCRB transcripts, as all isolated RNA had been reverse transcribed. Roughly 3.5 million reads per sample on average were obtained from naive, central memory and regulatory T cell samples. Libraries were prepared by immunoSEQ multiplex PCR; TCRdb keeps only in-frame clonotypes and omits some of them. The sample has a few hundred thousand clones; 25% to 30% are singletons.

The chain has TRBV10-1 and TRBJ2-7, with no clear D. Sequencing input: central memory CD4+ T cells from blood. The sequence was collected from a man aged 25-40 years in good health. The CDR3: CASSESLVSYEQYF. For the CDR3, the DNA is TGCGCCAGCAGTGAGTCCTTAGTCTCCTACGAGCAGTACTTC.